Following are 13 T cell receptor beta chains from one sample sequenced in a study of T cell responses to AZD1222 COVID-19 vaccine. The repertoire was sequenced with immunoSEQ multiplex PCR; TCRdb's copy has only in-frame clones and lacks some. The top ten clones hold 11% of a sample with about 120,000 clones, approximately 90% of them seen once. Sequenced here: peripheral blood, sampled on day 0 of MenACWY control vaccination. The receptor set was obtained from an adult in good health.

The chain recombines TRBV4-1 with TRBJ2-1; 10 positions agree with TRBD2. CDR1 is MGHRA and CDR2 is YSYEKL in the germline V gene. The CDR3 contains 17 residues. Trimming removed 3 bases from V and 6 bases from J; junction bases left unmatched: 11. CDR3 residues: CASSHWASGSPGNEQFF. CDR3 DNA sequence: TGCGCCAGCAGCCATTGGGCTAGCGGGAGTCCGGGCAATGAGCAGTTCTTC.

The DNA for the CDR3 is TGTGCCAGCAGTTACAAGGGCGGGAAGGCTTCCATGGTTGAAGCTTTCTTT. Translation: CASSYKGGKASMVEAFF. V and J are TRBV7-9 and TRBJ1-1; D not resolved. Trimming stripped 6 bases from V and 7 bases from J, with 27 bases between. CDR1 and CDR2 (germline): SEHNR, FQNEAQ (reference sequence). The CDR3 is 17 amino acids.

The chain joins TRBV11-2 to TRBJ1-2; D is undetermined. The CDR3 totals 17 residues. Germline V gene lookup returns CDR1 SGHAT and CDR2 FQNNGV. Trimming cost V 4 bases and J 8 bases, with 26 bases left between them. The CDR3 sequence: CASSSRVVFSVKAGYTF. CDR3 coding DNA: TGTGCCAGCAGCTCCCGAGTCGTCTTTTCAGTAAAGGCGGGCTACACCTTC.

This chain connects TRBV25-1 to TRBJ2-3; D possibly corresponds to TRBD2 (6 bases). CDR1 and CDR2 (germline): MGHDK, SYGVNS. The CDR3 extends over 15 amino acids. Trimming left V 5 bases short and J 2 bases short, with 14 bases between. CDR3 nucleotide sequence: TGTGCCAGCAGTCACCGGAGGGGAACCACAGATACGCAGTATTTT. Its translation: CASSHRRGTTDTQYF.

The chain carries TRBV11-2 and TRBJ2-3; 8 nucleotides agree with TRBD1. The CDR3 extends over 15 amino acids. V lost 5 bases and J lost 0; bases outside the gene matches: 4. Looked up from germline, CDR1 is SGHAT and CDR2 is FQNNGV. CDR3 in amino acids: CASSRGQGSTDTQYF. The CDR3, as DNA: TGTGCCAGCAGCCGCGGACAGGGAAGCACAGATACGCAGTATTTT.

The chain is built from TRBV29-1 and TRBJ1-5; D is possibly TRBD1 (5 bases). The CDR3 runs to 13 residues. Germline V CDR1 and CDR2: SQVTM, ANQGSEA. Between the trimmed V and J ends, which lost 1 base and 7 bases, there was a span of 11 bases. The CDR3 sequence is CSVEVGTGQPQHF. The CDR3 DNA sequence: TGCAGCGTTGAAGTAGGGACGGGACAGCCCCAGCATTTT.

The chain is built from TRBV4-1 and TRBJ2-1; D is possibly TRBD2 (5 bases). The V gene's germline CDR1 is MGHRA and CDR2 YSYEKL. V was cut by 4 bases and J by 7 bases, with 20 bases left in between. The CDR3 is 16 residues long. Here the CDR3 reads CASSRGAGALGNEQFF. In DNA form, the CDR3 reads TGCGCCAGCAGCCGGGGTGCGGGTGCCTTAGGGAATGAGCAGTTCTTC.

The chain recombines TRBV5-6 with TRBJ2-4; tentatively, D is TRBD1 (5 bases). This CDR3 contains 15 residues. Trimming removed 5 bases from V and 0 bases from J, with 12 bases in between. Germline loops: CDR1 SGHDT, CDR2 YYEEEE. The CDR3 DNA sequence: TGTGCCAGCAGTACCCAGGGTATAGCCAAAAACATTCAGTACTTC. Translating it yields CASSTQGIAKNIQYF.

This sequence joins TRBV7-2 and TRBJ2-3; the D gene could be TRBD1 or TRBD2 (5 bases each). Per the germline V gene, CDR1 is SGHTA and CDR2 is FQGNSA. Trimming took 1 base from V and 6 from J, leaving 14 bases between them. The CDR3 totals 15 residues. CDR3 DNA: TGTGCCAGCAGCTTAGTGGGGGACCGCGCGGATACGCAGTATTTT. Translated, it gives CASSLVGDRADTQYF.

In its sample, this clone was seen a few times. The CDR3 here is CASSLGLAGGRADTQYF. Here the CDR3 DNA reads TGTGCCAGCAGCTTGGGTCTAGCGGGAGGGCGGGCAGATACGCAGTATTTT. The chain has TRBV5-4 and TRBJ2-3, with 12 positions matching TRBD2. J lost 4 bases, V lost 0 bases, and 6 bases had no gene match. There are 17 residues in the CDR3. Germline V gene data show CDR1 as SGHNT and CDR2 as YYREEE (reference sequence). The full variable domain, completed using reference TRBV5-4 and TRBJ2-3, is ETGVTQSPTHLIKTRGQQVTLRCSSQSGHNTVSWYQQALGQGPQFIFQYYREEENGRGNFPPRFSGLQFPNYSSELNVNALELDDSALYLCASSLGLAGGRADTQYFGPGTRLTVL.

The chain uses TRBV28 and TRBJ2-1; 8 nucleotides line up with TRBD2. Per germline, CDR1 MDHEN and CDR2 SYDVKM. The CDR3 has 15 amino acids. V dropped 6 bases and J dropped 1; count of bases not matched to a gene: 5. DNA for the CDR3: TGTGCCAGCAGATGGGGCGGGAGGTCCTACAATGAGCAGTTCTTC. This translates into CASRWGGRSYNEQFF.

The chain recombines TRBV29-1 with TRBJ1-4; perhaps TRBD1 as D (6 bases). Looked up from germline, CDR1 is SQVTM and CDR2 is ANQGSEA. Trimming took 4 bases from V and 6 from J, leaving 12 bases between them. This CDR3 region has 13 residues. As DNA, the CDR3 is TGCAGCGTTGGGGGGGCACCGGATGAAAAACTGTTTTTT. Translation gives CSVGGAPDEKLFF.

The CDR3 loop reads CASSKPGLPADEQYF. The DNA for the CDR3 is TGCGCCAGCAGCAAACCGGGACTCCCAGCGGACGAGCAGTACTTC. V gene TRBV5-1 combines with J gene TRBJ2-7; TRBD2 might be the D (6 bases). The CDR3 consists of 15 residues. The germline CDR1 and CDR2 sequences are SGHRS and YFSETQ. Deletions cut 4 bases from V and 5 bases from J, with 19 bases between.